This T cell receptor (beta chain) derives from a study of shared clonotypes between healthy human individuals. Naive CD8 cells lacked CD45RO and underwent positive selection for CCR7, leaving out terminally differentiated effector memory CD45RA+ cells. In this sample, this clone turned up once. Here immunoSEQ multiplex PCR was the method, and the copy in TCRdb shows in-frame clones only, minus some. The table lists 500,000 to 700,000 clones, approximately 95% of them singletons. Germline V gene sequence: CDR1 MNHEY, CDR2 SVGAGI. V was pared by 7 bases and J by 2 bases, with 14 bases between. There are 15 residues in the CDR3.

The chain joins TRBV6-5 to TRBJ2-2; perhaps TRBD2 as D (6 bases). The receptor's source is a woman aged 25-40 years in good health. Sequencing was carried out using naive CD8+ T cells sorted from blood. Here the CDR3 reads CASMRGTANTGELFF. The CDR3 bases are TGTGCCAGCATGCGCGGGACCGCTAACACCGGGGAGCTGTTTTTT.